This TCR beta chain was recovered during a study of blood T cell repertoires in COVID-19. Study in general: T cells, B-cell-depleted T cells, or PBMCs provided the cDNA or gDNA that served as material.

The method was immunoSEQ multiplex PCR; TCRdb's version includes in-frame clones alone and lacks a portion of them. The top ten hold approximately 3.5% of the sample, which has 45,000 to 55,000 clones, over 70% seen once. This CDR3 region has 15 residues. The trim removed 3 bases at V and 13 bases at J, leaving 13 bases unmatched. Per germline, CDR1 KGHDR and CDR2 SFDVKD. The specimen sequenced was peripheral blood. This TCR was recovered from a human donor in a cohort sampled during active COVID-19. J is TRBJ2-1 and V is TRBV24-1; 8 bases are a match to TRBD2. This CDR3 reads CATSDPRNPSGRQFF. The CDR3 DNA reads TGTGCCACCAGTGATCCCAGAAACCCTAGCGGGCGTCAGTTCTTC.